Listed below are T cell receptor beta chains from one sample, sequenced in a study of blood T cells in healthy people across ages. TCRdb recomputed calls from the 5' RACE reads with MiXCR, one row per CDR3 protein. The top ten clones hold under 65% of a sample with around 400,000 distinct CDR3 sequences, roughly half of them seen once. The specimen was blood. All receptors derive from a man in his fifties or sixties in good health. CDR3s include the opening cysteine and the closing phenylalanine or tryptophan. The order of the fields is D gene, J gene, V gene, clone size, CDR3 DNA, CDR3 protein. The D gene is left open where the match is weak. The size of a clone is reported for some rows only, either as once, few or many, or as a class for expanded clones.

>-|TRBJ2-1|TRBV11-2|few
TGTGCCAGCAGCTTAGATGGCCCCCTAGGGAATGAGCAGTTCTTC
CASSLDGPLGNEQFF
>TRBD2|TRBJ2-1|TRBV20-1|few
TGCAGTGCTAGAGATCAAGGGACTAGCGGACGGGGGATGATCAATGAGCAGTTCTTC
CSARDQGTSGRGMINEQFF
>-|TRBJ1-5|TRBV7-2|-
TGTACCAGCAGCCAAGCCCTTCCTGGGCAGCCCCAGCATTTT
CTSSQALPGQPQHF
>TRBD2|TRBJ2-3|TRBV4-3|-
TGCGCCAGCAGAAAGACTAGCGGGGTGGCAGATACGCAGTATTTT
CASRKTSGVADTQYF
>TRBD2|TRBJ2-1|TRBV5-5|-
TGTGCCAGCAGCGCAACCGGGACTAGCGCTGCTGAGCAGTTCTTC
CASSATGTSAAEQFF
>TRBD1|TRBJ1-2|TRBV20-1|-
TGCAGTGCCCCCGGCAAGCCGGGACAGAGCTCCGTTTATGGCTACACCTTC
CSAPGKPGQSSVYGYTF
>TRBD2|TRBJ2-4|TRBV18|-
TGTGCCAGCTCACCGGGACTAGCGGGGGATCTAGCCAAAAACATTCAGTACTTC
CASSPGLAGDLAKNIQYF
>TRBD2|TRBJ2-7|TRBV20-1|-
TGCAGTGCTAGACAACCGGGACTAGCGGGAGGGGGTTCTAGGTACGAGCAGTACTTC
CSARQPGLAGGGSRYEQYF
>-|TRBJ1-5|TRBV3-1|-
TGTGCCAGCAGCCAAGGCACGCAGAAGCATCAGCCCCAGCATTTT
CASSQGTQKHQPQHF
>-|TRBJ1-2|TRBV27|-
TGTGCCAGCAGGGATTGGAAGAAGTATGGCTACACCTTC
CASRDWKKYGYTF